This TCR beta chain appears in the sequencing data of a study of memory CD4+ T cells and cytomegalovirus serostatus. Study details: This sample comes from healthy Belgian adults, fewer than 10 CMV seropositive, roughly 22 seronegative.

TCRdb keeps only in-frame clones here, not all; method: immunoSEQ multiplex PCR. Altogether about 52,000 clones are present, about three quarters being singletons, with the ten largest covering 1.4%. General study findings and limits: About 40% of the roughly 160 known CMV-associated TCRbeta sequences appeared in CD4+ memory.

The sort gate was single viable CD3+CD4+CD8-CD45RO+ cells for memory CD4+ T cells. This CDR3 has 14 residues. V was trimmed by 3 bases and J by 3 bases, leaving 12 bases between them. Germline V lookup: CDR1 GTSNPN, CDR2 SVGIG (reference sequence). As for this clone: What it binds is unknown.

The TCR comes from an adult in good health and CMV-seropositive. V usage is TRBV30 and J usage is TRBJ1-5; the D is unclear. Sequencing used memory CD4+ T cells from blood. The CDR3, as DNA: TGTGCCTGGAGGTCGGGCGTAGACAATCAGCCCCAGCATTTT. Its protein is CAWRSGVDNQPQHF.